The present T cell receptor (beta chain) was sequenced within a study of blood T cells in healthy people across ages. This clonotype was observed once. Its antigen is undetermined. PCR was performed a second time for roughly 7 to 11 cycles using a sample-barcoded 5' primer and a J-beta primer mix. TCRdb re-called the 5' RACE reads with MiXCR, one entry per CDR3 protein. The repertoire holds 650,000 to 1,000,000 distinct CDR3 sequences, with about 46% as singletons. The V end was cut by 3 bases, the J end by 5 bases, with 10 bases between. Germline lookup yields CDR1 SGHTA and CDR2 FQGNSA. The CDR3 extends over 13 amino acids. For every donor, a draw yielded about 10 milliliters of peripheral blood. Study results and caveats: Researchers judged that diversity estimates from one million T cells fell short of true values.

The chain carries TRBV7-2 and TRBJ2-5, with TRBD1 as a possible D gene (6 bases). Sequenced input: blood. The receptor was isolated from a man older than 75 in good health. CDR3 residues: CASSFTGLETQYF. The DNA for the CDR3 is TGTGCCAGCAGCTTCACAGGGCTGGAGACCCAGTACTTC.